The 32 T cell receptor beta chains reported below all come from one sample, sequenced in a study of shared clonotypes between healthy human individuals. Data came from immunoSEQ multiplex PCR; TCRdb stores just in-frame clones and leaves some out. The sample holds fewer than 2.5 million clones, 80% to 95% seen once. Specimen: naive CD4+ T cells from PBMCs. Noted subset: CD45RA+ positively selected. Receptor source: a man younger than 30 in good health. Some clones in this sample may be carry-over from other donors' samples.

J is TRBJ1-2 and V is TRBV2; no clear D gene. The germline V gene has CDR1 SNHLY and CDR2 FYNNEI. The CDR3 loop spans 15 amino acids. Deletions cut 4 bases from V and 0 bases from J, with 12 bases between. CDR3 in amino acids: CASSAGPLANYGYTF. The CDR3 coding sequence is TGTGCCAGCAGTGCCGGTCCCCTAGCTAACTATGGCTACACCTTC. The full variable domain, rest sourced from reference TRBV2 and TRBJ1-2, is EPEVTQTPSHQVTQMGQEVILRCVPISNHLYFYWYRQILGQKVEFLVSFYNNEISEKSEIFDDQFSVERPDGSNFTLKIRSTKLEDSAMYFCASSAGPLANYGYTFGSGTRLTVV.

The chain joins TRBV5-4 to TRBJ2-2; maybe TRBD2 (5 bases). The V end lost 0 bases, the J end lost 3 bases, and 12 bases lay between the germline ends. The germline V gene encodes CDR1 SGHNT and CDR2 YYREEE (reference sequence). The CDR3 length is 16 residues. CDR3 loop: CASSLAGEADTGELFF. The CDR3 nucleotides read TGTGCCAGCAGCTTGGCCGGGGAAGCGGACACCGGGGAGCTGTTTTTT. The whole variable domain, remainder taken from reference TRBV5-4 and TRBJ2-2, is ETGVTQSPTHLIKTRGQQVTLRCSSQSGHNTVSWYQQALGQGPQFIFQYYREEENGRGNFPPRFSGLQFPNYSSELNVNALELDDSALYLCASSLAGEADTGELFFGEGSRLTVL.

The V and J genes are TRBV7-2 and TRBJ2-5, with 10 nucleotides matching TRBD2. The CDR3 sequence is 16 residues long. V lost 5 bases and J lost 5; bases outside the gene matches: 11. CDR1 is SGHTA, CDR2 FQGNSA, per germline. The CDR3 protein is CASSRGLAGVLETQYF. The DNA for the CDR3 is TGTGCCAGCAGCCGGGGGCTAGCGGGAGTGTTGGAGACCCAGTACTTC.

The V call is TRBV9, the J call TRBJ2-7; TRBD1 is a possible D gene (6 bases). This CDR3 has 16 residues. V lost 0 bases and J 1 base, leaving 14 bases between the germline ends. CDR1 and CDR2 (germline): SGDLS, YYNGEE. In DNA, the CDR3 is TGTGCCAGCAGCGTAGGGACAGCGCCATTATCCTACGAGCAGTACTTC. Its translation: CASSVGTAPLSYEQYF.

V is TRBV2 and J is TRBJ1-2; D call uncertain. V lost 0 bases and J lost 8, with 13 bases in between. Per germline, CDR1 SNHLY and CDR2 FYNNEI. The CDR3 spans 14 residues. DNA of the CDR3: TGTGCCAGCAGTGAAGCAACGAGGGTTGGAGGCTACACCTTC. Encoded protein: CASSEATRVGGYTF.

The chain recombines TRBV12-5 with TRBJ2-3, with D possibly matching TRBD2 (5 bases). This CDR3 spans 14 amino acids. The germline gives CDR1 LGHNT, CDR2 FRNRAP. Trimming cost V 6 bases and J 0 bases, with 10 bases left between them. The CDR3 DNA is TGTGCTAGTGGGAGGACTTCTAGCACAGATACGCAGTATTTT. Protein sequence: CASGRTSSTDTQYF.

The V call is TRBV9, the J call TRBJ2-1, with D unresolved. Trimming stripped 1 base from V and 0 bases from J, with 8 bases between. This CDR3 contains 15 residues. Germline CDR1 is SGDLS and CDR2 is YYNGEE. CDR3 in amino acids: CASSVYVSSYNEQFF. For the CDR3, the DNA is TGTGCCAGCAGCGTATACGTGAGCTCCTACAATGAGCAGTTCTTC.

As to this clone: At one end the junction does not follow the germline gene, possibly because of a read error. For the CDR3, the DNA is TGTGCCAACTCACCATCCCAGGGTCCCTACGAGCAGTACTTC. Its protein is CANSPSQGPYEQYF. V and J are TRBV18 and TRBJ2-7; weak D call: TRBD1 (5 bases). Germline V gives CDR1 KGHSH, CDR2 LQKENI. The CDR3 has 14 residues.

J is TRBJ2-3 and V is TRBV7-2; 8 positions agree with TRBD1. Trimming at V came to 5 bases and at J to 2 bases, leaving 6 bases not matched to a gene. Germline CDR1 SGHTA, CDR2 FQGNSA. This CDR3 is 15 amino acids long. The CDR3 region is CASSPGQGFTDTQYF. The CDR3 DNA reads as TGTGCCAGCAGCCCCGGACAGGGCTTCACAGATACGCAGTATTTT.

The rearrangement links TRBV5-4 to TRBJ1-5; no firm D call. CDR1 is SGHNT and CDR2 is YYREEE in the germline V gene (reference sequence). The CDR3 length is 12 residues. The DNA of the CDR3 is TGTCCTGCCCGGGTTAGGGTTCAGCCCCAGCATTTT. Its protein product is CPARVRVQPQHF.

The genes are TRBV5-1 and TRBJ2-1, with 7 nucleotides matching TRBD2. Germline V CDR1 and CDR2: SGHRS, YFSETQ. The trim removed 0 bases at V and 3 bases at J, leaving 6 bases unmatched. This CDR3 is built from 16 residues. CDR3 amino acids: CASSLVVLADYNEQFF. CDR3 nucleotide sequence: TGCGCCAGCAGCTTGGTTGTCCTAGCGGACTACAATGAGCAGTTCTTC. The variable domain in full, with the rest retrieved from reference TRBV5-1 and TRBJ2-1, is KAGVTQTPRYLIKTRGQQVTLSCSPISGHRSVSWYQQTPGQGLQFLFEYFSETQRNKGNFPGRFSGRQFSNSRSEMNVSTLELGDSALYLCASSLVVLADYNEQFFGPGTRLTVL.

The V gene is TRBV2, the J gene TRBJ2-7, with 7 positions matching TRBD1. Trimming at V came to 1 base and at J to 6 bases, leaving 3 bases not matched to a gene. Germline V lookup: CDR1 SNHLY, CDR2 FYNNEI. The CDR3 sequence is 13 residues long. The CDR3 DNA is TGTGCCAGCAGTGAAGGGCCAGGGGGCGAGCAGTACTTC. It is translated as CASSEGPGGEQYF.

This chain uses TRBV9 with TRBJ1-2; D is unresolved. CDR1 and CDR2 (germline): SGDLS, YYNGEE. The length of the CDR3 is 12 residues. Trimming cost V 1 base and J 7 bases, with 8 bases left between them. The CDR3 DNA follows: TGTGCCAGCAGCGTACAAGGGCTTGGCTACACCTTC. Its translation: CASSVQGLGYTF.

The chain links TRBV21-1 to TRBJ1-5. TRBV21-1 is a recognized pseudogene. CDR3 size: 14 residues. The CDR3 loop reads CASRGTVSNQPQHF. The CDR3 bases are TGTGCCAGCAGGGGAACGGTGAGCAATCAGCCCCAGCATTTT.

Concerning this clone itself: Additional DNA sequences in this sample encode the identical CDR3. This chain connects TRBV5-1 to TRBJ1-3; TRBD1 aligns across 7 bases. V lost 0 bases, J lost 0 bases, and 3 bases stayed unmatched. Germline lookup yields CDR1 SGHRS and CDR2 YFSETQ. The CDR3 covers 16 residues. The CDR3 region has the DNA TGCGCCAGCAGCTTGGCCTCAGGGGGCTCTGGAAACACCATATATTTT. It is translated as CASSLASGGSGNTIYF. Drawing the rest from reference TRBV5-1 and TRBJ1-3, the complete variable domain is KAGVTQTPRYLIKTRGQQVTLSCSPISGHRSVSWYQQTPGQGLQFLFEYFSETQRNKGNFPGRFSGRQFSNSRSEMNVSTLELGDSALYLCASSLASGGSGNTIYFGEGSWLTVV.

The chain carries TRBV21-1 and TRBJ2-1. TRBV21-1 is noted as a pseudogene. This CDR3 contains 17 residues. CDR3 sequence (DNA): TGTGCCAGCAGCAGGCTTCCTTGGGACGAATCCTACAATGAGCAGTTCTTC. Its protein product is CASSRLPWDESYNEQFF.

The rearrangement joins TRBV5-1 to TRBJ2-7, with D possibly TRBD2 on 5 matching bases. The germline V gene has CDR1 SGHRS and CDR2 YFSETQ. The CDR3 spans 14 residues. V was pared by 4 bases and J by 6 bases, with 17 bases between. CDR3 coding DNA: TGCGCCAGCAGCGCGATTGACATACTAGGCGAGCAGTACTTC. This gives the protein CASSAIDILGEQYF.

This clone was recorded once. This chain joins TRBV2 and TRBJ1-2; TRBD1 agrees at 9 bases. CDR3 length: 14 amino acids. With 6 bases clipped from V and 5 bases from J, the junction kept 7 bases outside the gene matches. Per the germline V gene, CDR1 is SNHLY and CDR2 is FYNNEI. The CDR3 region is CASRYRQGEYGYTF. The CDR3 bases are TGTGCCAGCAGATACAGACAGGGGGAGTATGGCTACACCTTC.

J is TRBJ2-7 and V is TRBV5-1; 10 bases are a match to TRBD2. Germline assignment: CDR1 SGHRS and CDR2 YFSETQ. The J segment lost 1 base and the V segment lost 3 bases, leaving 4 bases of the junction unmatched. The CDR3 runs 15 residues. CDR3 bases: TGCGCCAGCAGCTCGGGACTAGCGTTTTCCTACGAGCAGTACTTC. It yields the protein CASSSGLAFSYEQYF.

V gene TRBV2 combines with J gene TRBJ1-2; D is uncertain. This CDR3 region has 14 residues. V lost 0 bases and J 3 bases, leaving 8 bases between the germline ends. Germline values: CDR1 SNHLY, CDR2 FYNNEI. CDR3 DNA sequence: TGTGCCAGCAGTGAAGCGAATCTTTACTATGGCTACACCTTC. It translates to CASSEANLYYGYTF.

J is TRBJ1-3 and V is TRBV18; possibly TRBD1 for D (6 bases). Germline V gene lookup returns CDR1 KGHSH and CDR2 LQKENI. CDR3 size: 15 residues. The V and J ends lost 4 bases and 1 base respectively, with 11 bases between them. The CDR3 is CASSREGGSGNTIYF. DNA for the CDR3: TGTGCCAGCTCACGGGAAGGGGGTTCTGGAAACACCATATATTTT.

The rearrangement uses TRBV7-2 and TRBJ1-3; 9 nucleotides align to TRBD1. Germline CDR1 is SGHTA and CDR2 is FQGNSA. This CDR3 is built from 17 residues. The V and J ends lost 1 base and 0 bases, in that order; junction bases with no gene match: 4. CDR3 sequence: CASSLGTGDRSGNTIYF. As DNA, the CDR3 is TGTGCCAGCAGCTTAGGGACAGGGGACCGCTCTGGAAACACCATATATTTT.

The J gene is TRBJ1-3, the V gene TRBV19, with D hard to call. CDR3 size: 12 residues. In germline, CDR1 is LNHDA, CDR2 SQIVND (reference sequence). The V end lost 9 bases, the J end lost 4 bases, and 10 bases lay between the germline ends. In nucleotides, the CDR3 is TGTGCCAGCATGGCCCTCGGAAACACCATATATTTT. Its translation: CASMALGNTIYF.

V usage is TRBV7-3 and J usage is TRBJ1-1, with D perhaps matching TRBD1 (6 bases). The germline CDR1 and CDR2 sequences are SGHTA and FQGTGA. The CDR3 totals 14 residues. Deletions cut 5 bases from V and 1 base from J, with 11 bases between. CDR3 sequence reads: CASSQGQRNTEAFF. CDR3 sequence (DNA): TGTGCCAGCAGCCAAGGACAGAGGAACACTGAAGCTTTCTTT.

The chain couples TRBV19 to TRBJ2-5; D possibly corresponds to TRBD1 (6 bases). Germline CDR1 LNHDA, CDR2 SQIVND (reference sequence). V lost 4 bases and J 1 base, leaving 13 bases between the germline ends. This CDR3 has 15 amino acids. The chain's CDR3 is CASSKRQATQETQYF. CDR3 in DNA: TGTGCCAGTAGTAAAAGACAGGCTACCCAAGAGACCCAGTACTTC.

This CDR3 reads CASSRDGDRGSQPQHF. The CDR3 DNA reads TGTGCCAGCAGCCGGGACGGGGACAGGGGGAGTCAGCCCCAGCATTTT. The rearrangement links TRBV5-4 to TRBJ1-5; 11 bases line up with TRBD1. CDR3 length equals 16 residues. CDR1 and CDR2 from the germline V gene are SGHNT and YYREEE (reference sequence). The J segment lost 6 bases and the V segment lost 4 bases, leaving 9 bases of the junction unmatched.

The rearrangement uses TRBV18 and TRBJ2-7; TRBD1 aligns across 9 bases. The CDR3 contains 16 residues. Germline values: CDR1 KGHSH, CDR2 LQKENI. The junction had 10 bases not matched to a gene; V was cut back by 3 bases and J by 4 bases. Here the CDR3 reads CASSPSRTGAGYEQYF. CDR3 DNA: TGTGCCAGCTCACCTTCCAGGACAGGGGCGGGATACGAGCAGTACTTC.

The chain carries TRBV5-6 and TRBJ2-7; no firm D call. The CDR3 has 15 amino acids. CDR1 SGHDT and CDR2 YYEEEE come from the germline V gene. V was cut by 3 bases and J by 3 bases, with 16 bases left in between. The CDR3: CASSSYLITGYEQYF. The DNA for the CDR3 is TGTGCCAGCAGCTCGTACCTAATAACGGGCTACGAGCAGTACTTC.

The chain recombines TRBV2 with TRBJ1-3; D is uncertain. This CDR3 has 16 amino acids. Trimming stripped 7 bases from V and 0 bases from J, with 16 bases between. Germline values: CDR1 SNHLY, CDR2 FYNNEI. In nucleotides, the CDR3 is TGTGCCAGCACTGTATTGATGCCCACCTCTGGAAACACCATATATTTT. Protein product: CASTVLMPTSGNTIYF.

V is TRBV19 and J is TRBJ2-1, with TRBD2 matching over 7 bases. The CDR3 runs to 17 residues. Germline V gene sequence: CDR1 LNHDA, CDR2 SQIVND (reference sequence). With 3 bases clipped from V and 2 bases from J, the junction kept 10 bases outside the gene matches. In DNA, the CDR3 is TGTGCCAGTAGTATTAAGGTGGCGGGAGCCCCCTACAATGAGCAGTTCTTC. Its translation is CASSIKVAGAPYNEQFF.

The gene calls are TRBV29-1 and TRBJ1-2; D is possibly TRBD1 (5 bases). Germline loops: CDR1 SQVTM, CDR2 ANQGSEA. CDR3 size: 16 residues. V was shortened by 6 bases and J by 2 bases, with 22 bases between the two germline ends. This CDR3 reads CSVPRSWGVVNYGYTF. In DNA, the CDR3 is TGCAGCGTCCCACGGTCTTGGGGCGTAGTGAACTATGGCTACACCTTC.

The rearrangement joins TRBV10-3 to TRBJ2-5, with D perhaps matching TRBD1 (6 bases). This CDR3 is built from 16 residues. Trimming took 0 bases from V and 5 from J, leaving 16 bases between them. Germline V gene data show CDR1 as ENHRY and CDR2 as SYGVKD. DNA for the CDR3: TGTGCCATCAGTGAGTCGGGCAGGGGCTCGAGGGAGACCCAGTACTTC. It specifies CAISESGRGSRETQYF.